The next 16 T cell receptor beta chains were all read from a single sample in a study of chemoradiotherapy in HPV16-positive cancers. Only in-frame clones appear in the TCRdb table, and some are missing; sequencing was by immunoSEQ multiplex PCR. Seen here are around 53,000 clones, more than 75% observed once, and the top ten hold approximately 3.5%. Here the sequenced sample was blood, taken from a patient who underwent chemoradiotherapy. The receptor source for this set is a human donor with HPV-associated anogenital cancer.

This clone was observed once. The rearrangement links TRBV11-3 to TRBJ2-1; 7 positions agree with TRBD1. The CDR3 has 13 residues. V gave up 5 bases and J gave up 8 bases; unmatched junction bases: 6. Germline V gene lookup returns CDR1 SGHNT and CDR2 YENEEA. CDR3: CASSPQGLDEQFF. The CDR3 DNA reads TGTGCCAGCAGCCCACAGGGGCTAGATGAGCAGTTCTTC.

The V call is TRBV19, the J call TRBJ2-3; unclear D gene. V lost 1 base to trimming and J lost 5 bases, with 10 bases between them. The germline V gene has CDR1 LNHDA and CDR2 SQIVND (reference sequence). This CDR3 comprises 14 residues. In nucleotides, the CDR3 is TGTGCCAGTAGTATAGTCGTGCGAGGAGATACGCAGTATTTT. The encoded protein is CASSIVVRGDTQYF.

V gene TRBV7-9 combines with J gene TRBJ1-4; perhaps TRBD1 as D (6 bases). Germline V CDR1 and CDR2: SEHNR, FQNEAQ (reference sequence). Trimming removed 4 bases at V and 4 bases at J, with 10 bases between. The CDR3 spans 14 residues. CDR3 residues: CASSSTGNNEKLFF. The CDR3 DNA reads as TGTGCCAGCAGCTCGACAGGAAATAATGAAAAACTGTTTTTT.

This clone was found once. V is TRBV12-5 and J is TRBJ1-4; maybe TRBD1 (6 bases). Germline V gene sequence: CDR1 LGHNT, CDR2 FRNRAP. With 1 base removed from V and 7 bases from J, the gap between germline ends came to 13 bases. This CDR3 region has 15 residues. The CDR3 DNA sequence: TGTGCTAGTGGTTTGGGGCAGGGGTATGGTGAAAAACTGTTTTTT. As protein: CASGLGQGYGEKLFF.

The J gene is TRBJ1-1, the V gene TRBV7-9, with a weak D call TRBD1 (6 bases). The CDR3 is made up of 14 amino acids. Trimming stripped 6 bases from V and 5 bases from J, with 16 bases between. Germline V gene lookup returns CDR1 SEHNR and CDR2 FQNEAQ (reference sequence). This chain's CDR3 is CASSPTGPKTEAFF. The CDR3 DNA follows: TGTGCCAGCAGTCCAACAGGGCCGAAGACTGAAGCTTTCTTT.

The V call is TRBV7-2, the J call TRBJ1-2; 11 nucleotides agree with TRBD1. The CDR3 contains 15 residues. The trim removed 5 bases at V and 3 bases at J, leaving 5 bases unmatched. Germline V gene sequence: CDR1 SGHTA, CDR2 FQGNSA. The CDR3 DNA is TGTGCCAGCAGCCCCCGGACAGGGGGCGACTATGGCTACACCTTC. The encoded protein is CASSPRTGGDYGYTF. The full variable domain, in which reference TRBV7-2 and TRBJ1-2 provide the parts outside the CDR3, is GAGVSQSPSNKVTEKGKDVELRCDPISGHTALYWYRQSLGQGLEFLIYFQGNSAPDKSGLPSDRFSAERTGGSVSTLTIQRTQQEDSAVYLCASSPRTGGDYGYTFGSGTRLTVV.

The chain has TRBV6-4 and TRBJ2-1; unclear D gene. This CDR3 contains 12 residues. The germline V gene encodes CDR1 MRHNA and CDR2 SNTAGT. Trimming left V 9 bases short and J 6 bases short, with 12 bases between. The CDR3 reads CASSHRGNEQFF. Written as DNA, the CDR3 is TGTGCCAGTTCCCATCGAGGCAATGAGCAGTTCTTC.

The V and J genes are TRBV2 and TRBJ2-5, with D maybe TRBD1 (6 bases). This CDR3 spans 15 amino acids. V was pared by 4 bases and J by 2 bases, with 14 bases between. Germline loops: CDR1 SNHLY, CDR2 FYNNEI. CDR3 DNA sequence: TGTGCCAGCAGTGGGGCAGGGACACTACAAGAGACCCAGTACTTC. Amino acids: CASSGAGTLQETQYF.

The CDR3 sequence is CASSAGGRAGNEQFF. The CDR3 coding sequence is TGCGCCAGCAGTGCGGGCGGGAGGGCCGGGAATGAGCAGTTCTTC. The chain carries TRBV10-1 and TRBJ2-1; 9 positions match TRBD2. The germline CDR1 and CDR2 sequences are WNHNN and SYGVQD (reference sequence). This CDR3 has 15 amino acids. The trim removed 4 bases at V and 7 bases at J, leaving 8 bases unmatched.

In this sample, this clone turned up once. The chain employs TRBV9 and TRBJ1-4, with D tentatively TRBD1 (5 bases). The germline V gene has CDR1 SGDLS and CDR2 YYNGEE. The CDR3 contains 15 residues. V gave up 0 bases and J gave up 3 bases, with 9 bases separating them. CDR3 loop: CASSVGGVANEKLFF. The CDR3 DNA sequence: TGTGCCAGCAGCGTAGGGGGGGTGGCTAATGAAAAACTGTTTTTT.

This clone was seen a few times. The CDR3 loop is CASSLEAREGTQYF. The CDR3 DNA is TGCGCCAGCAGCTTGGAGGCTAGAGAGGGGACCCAGTACTTC. The rearrangement links TRBV5-1 to TRBJ2-5, with D perhaps TRBD2 (5 bases). Germline lookup yields CDR1 SGHRS and CDR2 YFSETQ. The CDR3 has 14 amino acids. V was clipped by 0 bases and J by 7 bases, with 13 bases between them.

This chain joins TRBV14 and TRBJ2-3; 11 bases are shared with TRBD2. The length of the CDR3 is 18 residues. The junction had 9 bases not matched to a gene; V was cut back by 3 bases and J by 1 base. The germline V gene has CDR1 SGHDN and CDR2 FVKESK. The CDR3 spells CASSQFSGRAFGTDTQYF. In nucleotides, the CDR3 is TGTGCCAGCAGCCAGTTTAGCGGGAGGGCCTTTGGCACAGATACGCAGTATTTT.

This clone was observed a single time. V gene TRBV7-2 combines with J gene TRBJ2-1, with D hard to call. The germline CDR1 and CDR2 sequences are SGHTA and FQGNSA. CDR3 length equals 15 residues. Between the trimmed V and J ends, which lost 6 bases and 4 bases, there was a span of 16 bases. The CDR3 region has the DNA TGTGCCAGCAGGAAATACAGCAGCGATTACAATGAGCAGTTCTTC. Translated: CASRKYSSDYNEQFF. Based on the CDR3 plus reference TRBV7-2 and TRBJ2-1, the full variable domain is GAGVSQSPSNKVTEKGKDVELRCDPISGHTALYWYRQSLGQGLEFLIYFQGNSAPDKSGLPSDRFSAERTGGSVSTLTIQRTQQEDSAVYLCASRKYSSDYNEQFFGPGTRLTVL.

V is TRBV19 and J is TRBJ1-2; D uncertain. The CDR3 spans 15 residues. Germline values: CDR1 LNHDA, CDR2 SQIVND (reference sequence). V shed 7 bases and J shed 2 bases, with 17 bases lying between them. In DNA form, the CDR3 reads TGTGCCAGTACCCCCTTTGAGGGCTTGAACTATGGCTACACCTTC. This codes for CASTPFEGLNYGYTF.

This clone was recorded only once. This chain uses TRBV6-6 with TRBJ2-7; D perhaps matches TRBD1 (6 bases). Germline values: CDR1 MNHNY, CDR2 SVGAGI (reference sequence). With 2 bases removed from V and 6 bases from J, the gap between germline ends came to 17 bases. The CDR3 runs 15 residues. Here the CDR3 DNA reads TGTGCCAGCAGTTACGCTGGACAGATCGGGTCCGAGCAGTACTTC. It translates to CASSYAGQIGSEQYF.

The V call is TRBV7-6, the J call TRBJ2-1; D is possibly TRBD1 (6 bases). The CDR3 covers 14 residues. V was pared by 6 bases and J by 8 bases, with 17 bases between. In germline, CDR1 is SGHVS, CDR2 FNYEAQ. In DNA, the CDR3 is TGTGCCAGCAGTTTGGGGGCCCTTTCGGATGAGCAGTTCTTC. Its translation: CASSLGALSDEQFF.